One sample yielded the 9 T cell receptor beta chains listed below, sequenced in a study of shared clonotypes between healthy human individuals. TCRdb keeps only in-frame clones here, not all; method: immunoSEQ multiplex PCR. The table has about 2 million clones, about 95% seen once. The naive CD8 population came from CD45RO-negative cells selected for CCR7, without terminally differentiated effector memory CD45RA+ cells. The material sequenced was naive CD8+ T cells sorted from blood. These receptors were collected from a young man in good health.

The chain employs TRBV18 and TRBJ2-7, with D possibly matching TRBD1 (6 bases). The germline V gene has CDR1 KGHSH and CDR2 LQKENI. CDR3 length: 14 amino acids. V lost 4 bases and J lost 4, with 14 bases in between. The CDR3 nucleotides are TGTGCCAGCTCACAACAGGGAAGAGAGTACGAGCAGTACTTC. This encodes CASSQQGREYEQYF.

The chain combines TRBV4-2 with TRBJ2-7, with 7 bases fitting TRBD2. The V segment lost 3 bases and the J segment 5 bases; nucleotides outside the gene matches: 7. Per the germline V gene, CDR1 is LGHNA and CDR2 is YNFKEQ. The CDR3 totals 14 residues. CDR3: CASSQGEGRDEQYF. Written as DNA, the CDR3 is TGTGCCAGCAGCCAGGGGGAGGGGCGAGACGAGCAGTACTTC.

The table lists this clone with a count of one. The chain uses TRBV25-1 and TRBJ2-7, with 10 positions matching TRBD2. This CDR3 contains 17 residues. Germline lookup yields CDR1 MGHDK and CDR2 SYGVNS. The junction had 11 bases not matched to a gene; V was cut back by 4 bases and J by 2 bases. The DNA for the CDR3 is TGTGCCAGCAGTGGGAAAACTCGAGCGGGAGGGCCCTACGAGCAGTACTTC. Its translation is CASSGKTRAGGPYEQYF.

The chain carries TRBV11-2 and TRBJ2-1; D gene uncertain. The CDR3 covers 18 residues. V was pared by 0 bases and J by 0 bases, with 15 bases between. Germline CDR1 and CDR2: SGHAT and FQNNGV. CDR3 residues: CASSLDRLYGGSYNEQFF. CDR3 sequence (DNA): TGTGCCAGCAGCTTAGATCGCCTCTACGGCGGCTCCTACAATGAGCAGTTCTTC. The full variable domain, with the rest looked up from reference TRBV11-2 and TRBJ2-1, is EAGVAQSPRYKIIEKRQSVAFWCNPISGHATLYWYQQILGQGPKLLIQFQNNGVVDDSQLPKDRFSAERLKGVDSTLKIQPAKLEDSAVYLCASSLDRLYGGSYNEQFFGPGTRLTVL.

The chain combines TRBV19 with TRBJ2-5; D call uncertain. V lost 1 base, J lost 0 bases, and 3 bases lay in between. The CDR3 spans 13 residues. Germline CDR1 is LNHDA and CDR2 is SQIVND (reference sequence). The CDR3 here is CASSIADQETQYF. The CDR3 DNA reads as TGTGCCAGTAGTATAGCGGACCAAGAGACCCAGTACTTC.

V gene TRBV2 combines with J gene TRBJ2-2; 13 bases are shared with TRBD2. Germline V gene data show CDR1 as SNHLY and CDR2 as FYNNEI. With V trimmed by 2 bases and J by 3 bases, 3 bases remained unmatched. CDR3 size: 17 residues. This CDR3 is CASSEWTSGSDTGELFF. The DNA of the CDR3 is TGTGCCAGCAGTGAATGGACTAGCGGGAGCGACACCGGGGAGCTGTTTTTT.

V gene TRBV15 combines with J gene TRBJ2-2; a possible D gene is TRBD1 (7 bases). CDR1 LNHNV and CDR2 YYDKDF come from the germline V gene (reference sequence). The CDR3 spans 16 residues. Between the trimmed V and J ends, which lost 5 bases and 4 bases, there was a span of 17 bases. The CDR3 DNA reads TGTGCCACCAGCCCGCCAGGGGGGCTTTCCACCGGGGAGCTGTTTTTT. Translated, it gives CATSPPGGLSTGELFF.

This sequence joins TRBV29-1 and TRBJ2-3; D is possibly TRBD1 (6 bases). The germline CDR1 and CDR2 sequences are SQVTM and ANQGSEA. The CDR3 has 13 residues. Trimming removed 3 bases at V and 2 bases at J, with 9 bases between. In DNA form, the CDR3 reads TGCAGCGTTGACTGGACAGACACAGATACGCAGTATTTT. As protein: CSVDWTDTDTQYF.

Comments on this clone: The same CDR3 is also encoded by other DNA sequences in this sample. The chain carries TRBV2 and TRBJ2-3; TRBD1 agrees at 10 bases. This CDR3 has 15 residues. From germline, CDR1 is SNHLY and CDR2 FYNNEI. V lost 3 bases, J lost 1 base, and 1 base stayed unmatched. The CDR3 loop is CASSDGTGGTDTQYF. Here the CDR3 DNA reads TGTGCCAGCAGTGATGGGACAGGGGGCACAGATACGCAGTATTTT.